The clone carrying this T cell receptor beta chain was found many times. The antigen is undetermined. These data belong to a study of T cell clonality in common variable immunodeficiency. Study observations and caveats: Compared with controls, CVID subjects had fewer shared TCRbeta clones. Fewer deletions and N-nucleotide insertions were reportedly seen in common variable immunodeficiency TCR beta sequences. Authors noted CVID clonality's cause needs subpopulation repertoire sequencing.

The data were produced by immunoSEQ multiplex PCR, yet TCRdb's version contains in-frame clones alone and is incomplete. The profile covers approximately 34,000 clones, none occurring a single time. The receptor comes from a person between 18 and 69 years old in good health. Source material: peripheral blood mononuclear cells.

Incomplete CDR3 DNA: TGTGCCAGCAGCCTGAGACAGAACCAAGAGACC. Its protein product is CASSLRQNQET. The complete CDR3 sequence is CASSLRQNQETQYF. The J gene is TRBJ2-5, the V gene TRBV7-8, with TRBD1 as a possible D gene (5 bases). Read sequence stops 3 residues before the CDR3 end, and the germline J gene provides the missing end. Trimming shortened V by 5 bases and J by 0 bases, and 10 bases separated the two germline ends. CDR3 length: 14 amino acids. Germline V CDR1 and CDR2: SGHVS, FQNEAQ.